The rows below give T cell receptor beta chains drawn from one sample of a study of T cells after yellow fever vaccination. TCRdb recomputed calls from the 5' RACE reads with MiXCR, one row per CDR3 protein. The sample has some 160,000 distinct CDR3 sequences; around 7.2% are singletons. This specimen consisted of CD4+ T cells sorted from PBMCs, obtained more than 4 days after the first yellow fever vaccination. The receptors originated from a man younger than 30 who received the YFV17D yellow fever vaccine. Each CDR3 is given with its conserved first and last residue. A D gene is named only where the DNA matches it firmly. Clone size is stated in some rows and not others, as once, few, many or a class when expanded.

TRBD1	TRBV4-1	few	TRBJ1-5	CASRQAGGSQPQHF	TGCGCCAGCAGACAAGCAGGGGGTAGTCAGCCCCAGCATTTT
NA	TRBV11-2	NA	TRBJ2-5	CASSPSRVQETQYF	TGTGCCAGCAGCCCCTCGCGGGTCCAAGAGACCCAGTACTTC
NA	TRBV6-1	few	TRBJ1-3	CALSEGRGNTIYF	TGTGCCCTGAGCGAGGGCCGGGGAAACACCATATATTTT
NA	TRBV10-3	NA	TRBJ1-2	CAISETGYGYTF	TGTGCCATCAGTGAGACAGGCTATGGCTACACCTTC
NA	TRBV7-2	many	TRBJ2-5	CAGGNGAQETQYF	TGTGCCGGTGGGAACGGGGCCCAAGAGACCCAGTACTTC
NA	TRBV12-3/TRBV12-4	few	TRBJ1-3	CASSRRSHTIYF	TGTGCCAGCAGCAGACGGAGCCACACCATATATTTT
NA	TRBV5-1	NA	TRBJ1-6	CASTWGRASSPLHF	TGCGCCAGCACATGGGGCAGGGCAAGTTCACCCCTCCACTTT
NA	TRBV6-2/TRBV6-3	few	TRBJ1-5	CASTTRGNQPQHF	TGTGCCAGCACCACTCGCGGCAATCAGCCCCAGCATTTT
TRBD2	TRBV7-7	many	TRBJ2-1	CASSDLAAGGSNEQFF	TGTGCTAGCAGCGACCTTGCGGCGGGGGGGAGCAATGAGCAGTTCTTC
NA	TRBV5-6	many	TRBJ1-1	CASSRLVNTEAFF	TGTGCCAGCAGCCGATTAGTGAACACTGAAGCTTTCTTT
NA	TRBV7-2	many	TRBJ2-5	CASSVTQGILETQYF	TGTGCCAGCAGCGTAACACAGGGAATCCTGGAGACCCAGTACTTC
NA	TRBV12-3/TRBV12-4	many	TRBJ2-7	CASSSGWGVYEQYF	TGTGCCAGCAGTTCGGGGTGGGGGGTCTACGAGCAGTACTTC
NA	TRBV28	NA	TRBJ1-2	CASSPPGLSYGYTF	TGTGCCAGCAGTCCACCGGGACTGAGCTATGGCTACACCTTC
NA	TRBV12-3/TRBV12-4	few	TRBJ1-1	CASSFHLGETNTEAFF	TGTGCCAGCAGTTTCCACCTCGGGGAAACAAACACTGAAGCTTTCTTT
TRBD2	TRBV9	many	TRBJ2-3	CASSRSGGASDTQYF	TGTGCCAGCAGCCGAAGCGGGGGGGCTTCAGATACGCAGTATTTT
NA	TRBV3-1	many	TRBJ1-1	CASSRFLVTEAFF	TGTGCCAGCAGCCGGTTTTTGGTCACTGAAGCTTTCTTT
TRBD1	TRBV20-1	many	TRBJ2-5	CSAREGQGALETQYF	TGCAGTGCTAGAGAAGGACAGGGGGCTTTGGAGACCCAGTACTTC
NA	TRBV2	many	TRBJ2-1	CASSRYSSYNEQFF	TGTGCCAGCAGTCGTTATAGCTCCTACAATGAGCAGTTCTTC
NA	TRBV7-2	NA	TRBJ1-3	CASSFGATGNTIYF	TGTGCCAGCAGCTTTGGGGCGACGGGAAACACCATATATTTT
NA	TRBV27	NA	TRBJ1-1	CASKYRATGAWTEAFF	TGTGCCAGCAAATACAGGGCTACAGGAGCCTGGACTGAAGCTTTCTTT
TRBD1	TRBV5-1	many	TRBJ2-7	CASSAHLGQSGEQYF	TGCGCCAGCAGCGCCCACTTGGGACAGTCCGGCGAGCAGTACTTC
NA	TRBV5-1	many	TRBJ1-1	CASSSLLIGIEAFF	TGCGCCAGCAGCTCCCTTCTCATTGGGATCGAAGCTTTCTTT
TRBD2	TRBV29-1	few	TRBJ2-3	CSATLAGTTDTQYF	TGCAGCGCCACGCTAGCGGGGACCACAGATACGCAGTATTTT
NA	TRBV3-1	many	TRBJ1-2	CASSRMGSDYGYTF	TGTGCCAGCAGCCGTATGGGCAGCGACTATGGCTACACCTTC
NA	TRBV18	many	TRBJ2-1	CASSDNGGLYNEQFF	TGTGCCAGCTCAGACAACGGGGGGCTCTACAATGAGCAGTTCTTC
NA	TRBV4-1	NA	TRBJ2-3	CASSRRGDFSTDTQYF	TGCGCCAGCAGCCGCCGAGGGGATTTTAGCACAGATACGCAGTATTTT
NA	TRBV7-2	few	TRBJ2-3	CASSPVWRDTQYF	TGTGCCAGCAGCCCCGTCTGGCGAGATACGCAGTATTTT
TRBD2	TRBV20-1	NA	TRBJ2-7	CSVRTSGGSYEQYF	TGCAGTGTCAGGACTAGCGGGGGATCCTACGAGCAGTACTTC
NA	TRBV5-4	few	TRBJ1-2	CASSFGGGKSNYGYTF	TGTGCCAGCAGCTTCGGCGGCGGGAAGAGTAACTATGGCTACACCTTC
TRBD1	TRBV5-1	few	TRBJ2-5	CASSPRQGARETQYF	TGCGCCAGCAGCCCACGACAGGGGGCTCGGGAGACCCAGTACTTC
NA	TRBV4-2	many	TRBJ2-3	CASSQDSYTDTQYF	TGTGCCAGCAGCCAAGATTCATACACAGATACGCAGTATTTT
TRBD1	TRBV5-1	many	TRBJ2-2	CASSQGQGAGGELFF	TGCGCCAGCAGCCAAGGACAGGGGGCTGGCGGGGAGCTGTTTTTT
NA	TRBV7-8	NA	TRBJ1-1	CASSLVGGDNTEAFF	TGTGCCAGCAGCTTAGTGGGCGGTGATAACACTGAAGCTTTCTTT
NA	TRBV6-5	many	TRBJ1-3	CASSYGGAGGNTIYF	TGTGCCAGCAGTTACGGGGGGGCAGGTGGAAACACCATATATTTT
NA	TRBV18	NA	TRBJ2-1	CASSPGAGAYNEQFF	TGTGCCAGCTCACCAGGGGCGGGGGCTTACAATGAGCAGTTCTTC
NA	TRBV10-3	many	TRBJ1-3	CAISPAGVSGNTIYF	TGTGCCATCAGTCCCGCAGGGGTCTCTGGAAACACCATATATTTT
TRBD1	TRBV18	NA	TRBJ2-3	CASSRGQVSTDTQYF	TGTGCCAGCTCACGGGGACAGGTCAGCACAGATACGCAGTATTTT